This entry is about one T cell receptor beta chain. Antigen unknown. This cohort consisted of healthy bone marrow donors. Germline CDR1 and CDR2: SGHTA and FQGNSA. With V trimmed by 0 bases and J by 4 bases, 5 bases remained unmatched. This CDR3 has 15 amino acids. The data were obtained in a study of cytomegalovirus exposure and HLA in healthy donors. Study-wide findings and caveats: Per published accounts, TCR beta sequences correctly predicted the HLA-A and HLA-B alleles of most subjects. HLA restriction was apparent for most CMV-associated TCR beta chains in a later analysis.

PCR employed 60 Vbeta and 13 Jbeta primers. Per the study methods: In a later analysis, approximately 80 million unique TCR beta chains included roughly 11 million shared by two or more donors. Profiling relied on immunoSEQ multiplex PCR, and the TCRdb table lists in-frame clones only, not all of them. V and J calls plus clone size are reproduced from that table; the DNA served to infer D and trimming. The sample totals about 160,000 clones. The sequenced material came from PBMCs. The sequence came from a young man in good health and CMV-seronegative. The V call is TRBV7-2, the J call TRBJ1-2; 7 nucleotides line up with TRBD1. CDR3 in amino acids: CASSLAWGDSYGYTF. The CDR3, as DNA: TGTGCCAGCAGCTTAGCATGGGGGGACAGCTATGGCTACACCTTC.